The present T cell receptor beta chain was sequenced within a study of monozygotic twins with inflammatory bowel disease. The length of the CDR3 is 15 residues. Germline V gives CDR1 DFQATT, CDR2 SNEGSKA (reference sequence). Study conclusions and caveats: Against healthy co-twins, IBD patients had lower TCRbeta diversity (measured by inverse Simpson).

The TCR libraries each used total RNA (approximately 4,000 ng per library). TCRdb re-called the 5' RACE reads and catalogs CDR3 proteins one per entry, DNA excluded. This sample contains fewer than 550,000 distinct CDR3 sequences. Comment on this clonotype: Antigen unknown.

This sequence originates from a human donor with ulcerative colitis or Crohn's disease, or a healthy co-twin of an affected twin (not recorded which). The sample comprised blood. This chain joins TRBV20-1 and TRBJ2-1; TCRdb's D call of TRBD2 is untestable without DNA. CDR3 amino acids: CSAREDKRGYNEQFF.